The 14 T cell receptor beta chains given below trace back to one sample, sequenced in a study of response to subunit inactivated influenza vaccine. TCRdb called the RT-PCR reads again in MiXCR, with one record for every CDR3 protein. The sample contains around 850,000 distinct CDR3 sequences, 18% of which appear only once. Here the sequenced sample was PBMCs from blood, taken about 5 days after vaccination. Receptors were obtained from a man aged 50 to 59 who received an inactivated influenza vaccine.

There are a few counts of this clonotype. The V call is TRBV7-9, the J call TRBJ2-7; TRBD1 matches 9 bases. This CDR3 has 14 residues. With 1 base clipped from V and 5 bases from J, the junction kept 3 bases outside the gene matches. The germline gives CDR1 SEHNR, CDR2 FQNEAQ (reference sequence). The CDR3: CASSLGGQGDEQYF. The CDR3 nucleotides are TGTGCCAGCAGCTTAGGGGGACAGGGTGACGAGCAGTACTTC.

This chain uses TRBV7-9 with TRBJ2-1, with D tentatively TRBD1 (5 bases). The germline V gene has CDR1 SEHNR and CDR2 FQNEAQ (reference sequence). The CDR3 runs to 14 residues. Between the trimmed V and J ends, which lost 2 bases and 8 bases, there was a span of 13 bases. The CDR3 DNA sequence: TGTGCCAGCAGCTTAACTGGTGCAGGGTATGAGCAGTTCTTC. Protein: CASSLTGAGYEQFF. The full variable domain, with the rest looked up from reference TRBV7-9 and TRBJ2-1, is DTGVSQNPRHKITKRGQNVTFRCDPISEHNRLYWYRQTLGQGPEFLTYFQNEAQLEKSRLLSDRFSAERPKGSFSTLEIQRTEQGDSAMYLCASSLTGAGYEQFFGPGTRLTVL.

V and J are TRBV10-3 and TRBJ1-2; perhaps TRBD1 as D (6 bases). Germline V lookup: CDR1 ENHRY, CDR2 SYGVKD. CDR3 length equals 14 residues. V was cut by 6 bases and J by 7 bases, with 18 bases left in between. CDR3 DNA: TGTGCCATCAGACCCGGGACATTAGGCTCTGGCTACACCTTC. Encoded protein: CAIRPGTLGSGYTF.

This clonotype was seen a few times. The chain links TRBV12-3 or TRBV12-4 to TRBJ2-6, with D perhaps TRBD1 (5 bases). CDR3 length equals 15 residues. V shed 5 bases and J shed 1 base, with 9 bases lying between them. The CDR3 protein is CASSLTESGANVLTF. The CDR3 region has the DNA TGTGCCAGCAGTCTGACAGAATCTGGGGCCAACGTCCTGACTTTC.

This clonotype has at least ten counts. The V gene is TRBV15, the J gene TRBJ1-1; D remains unclear. V dropped 0 bases and J dropped 3 bases, with 5 bases sitting between them. Germline V gene data show CDR1 as LNHNV and CDR2 as YYDKDF (reference sequence). The CDR3 is 13 residues long. CDR3 protein: CATSRDIYTEAFF. The CDR3 DNA is TGTGCCACCAGCAGAGATATTTACACTGAAGCTTTCTTT.

This clonotype was observed a handful of times. The rearrangement links TRBV5-1 to TRBJ2-1, with TRBD2 matching 9 bases. The CDR3 sequence is 17 residues long. Germline V gene sequence: CDR1 SGHRS, CDR2 YFSETQ. V gave up 1 base and J gave up 2 bases; unmatched junction bases: 7. CDR3 sequence reads: CASSLSIAGVAYNEQFF. In DNA, the CDR3 is TGCGCCAGCAGCTTGTCGATAGCGGGAGTCGCCTACAATGAGCAGTTCTTC. Full variable domain (rest looked up from reference TRBV5-1 and TRBJ2-1): KAGVTQTPRYLIKTRGQQVTLSCSPISGHRSVSWYQQTPGQGLQFLFEYFSETQRNKGNFPGRFSGRQFSNSRSEMNVSTLELGDSALYLCASSLSIAGVAYNEQFFGPGTRLTVL.

This clonotype was seen many times. The V and J genes are TRBV12-3 or TRBV12-4 and TRBJ2-1; D perhaps matches TRBD1 (6 bases). The CDR3 loop spans 17 amino acids. The V and J ends lost 0 bases and 5 bases respectively, with 17 bases between them. The CDR3 DNA follows: TGTGCCAGCAGTTTAGCCCCGGGACAAGGGTCGGACAATGAGCAGTTCTTC. Its protein product is CASSLAPGQGSDNEQFF.

There are a few counts of this clonotype. This sequence joins TRBV2 and TRBJ2-1; tentatively, D is TRBD1 (5 bases). Germline CDR1 and CDR2: SNHLY and FYNNEI. Trimming shortened V by 4 bases and J by 1 base, and 8 bases separated the two germline ends. The CDR3 length is 14 residues. CDR3 in DNA: TGTGCCAGCAGTGGCAGGGTGTCCTACAATGAGCAGTTCTTC. It codes for CASSGRVSYNEQFF.

The rearrangement links TRBV2 to TRBJ1-2; D is uncertain. The ends were cut back, 4 bases at V and 5 bases at J, with 5 bases in the middle. Germline values: CDR1 SNHLY, CDR2 FYNNEI. CDR3 length equals 11 residues. CDR3 sequence reads: CASSVQYGYTF. CDR3 nucleotides: TGTGCCAGCAGTGTACAGTATGGCTACACCTTC.

On this clonotype: A much more abundant neighbour one base away suggests this may be a read error. The genes are TRBV7-9 and TRBJ2-2; no reliable D call. Germline V gene sequence: CDR1 SEHNR, CDR2 FQNEAQ (reference sequence). Trimming took 3 bases from V and 7 from J, leaving 6 bases between them. This CDR3 has 12 amino acids. CDR3 residues: CASSFLGGELFF. In DNA, the CDR3 is TGTGCCAGCAGCTTCTTAGGCGGGGAGCTGTTTTTT.

The chain couples TRBV20-1 to TRBJ1-5; D is unresolved. CDR1 is DFQATT and CDR2 is SNEGSKA in the germline V gene (reference sequence). The CDR3 covers 15 residues. With 1 base removed from V and 0 bases from J, the gap between germline ends came to 10 bases. CDR3 protein: CSARGGRYSNQPQHF. In DNA, the CDR3 is TGCAGTGCTAGAGGAGGCAGATATAGCAATCAGCCCCAGCATTTT.

This clonotype occurred a few times. The chain recombines TRBV30 with TRBJ1-1, with D unresolved. V was clipped by 2 bases and J by 1 base, with 11 bases between them. Germline CDR1 and CDR2: GTSNPN and SVGIG (reference sequence). The CDR3 consists of 14 residues. The CDR3 loop is CAWSRPGRNTEAFF. CDR3 nucleotides: TGTGCCTGGAGTAGGCCGGGGAGGAACACTGAAGCTTTCTTT.

A few counts support this clonotype. The chain couples TRBV28 to TRBJ2-5, with D tentatively TRBD2 (6 bases). Trimming pared 4 bases from V and 9 bases from J, leaving 12 bases between. In germline, CDR1 is MDHEN, CDR2 SYDVKM. The CDR3 extends over 12 amino acids. Here the CDR3 DNA reads TGTGCCAGCAGTTCCTCCCGGGAGCCCCAGTACTTC. Encoded protein: CASSSSREPQYF. Supplemented by reference TRBV28 and TRBJ2-5, the full variable domain reads DVKVTQSSRYLVKRTGEKVFLECVQDMDHENMFWYRQDPGLGLRLIYFSYDVKMKEKGDIPEGYSVSREKKERFSLILESASTNQTSMYLCASSSSREPQYFGPGTRLLVL.

V usage is TRBV7-2 and J usage is TRBJ1-2, with TRBD1 identical over 7 bases. Trimming removed 7 bases from V and 8 bases from J; junction bases left unmatched: 16. CDR1 is SGHTA, CDR2 FQGNSA, per germline. This CDR3 is 15 amino acids long. The CDR3 DNA is TGTGCCAGCATCCTGGTCCCGACAGGGCCGAAGGGCTACACCTTC. Translating gives CASILVPTGPKGYTF.